Described below is a single T cell receptor beta chain sequence and its context. Its target is not known. The V and J ends lost 4 bases and 12 bases, in that order; junction bases with no gene match: 6. The CDR3 runs to 12 residues. Germline CDR1 LGHNT, CDR2 FRNRAP. TCRdb re-called the reads through MiXCR, storing one row per CDR3 protein. The sample holds roughly 500,000 distinct CDR3 sequences, 30% to 40% seen once. The sample belongs to a study of T cell repertoires in cytomegalovirus infection. Whole-study results and caveats: Dominating the ex vivo response were TCR beta clonotypes that were CMV-specific and HLA-C-restricted.

This sample comprised cultured PBMCs, obtained from culture after CMV antigen stimulation. This TCR derives from a human donor in good health (CMV status not recorded). Some clones in this sample may be carry-over from other donors' samples. The chain joins TRBV12-5 to TRBJ2-1, with 7 bases matching TRBD2. The CDR3 spells CASGSDTSVQFF. As DNA, the CDR3 is TGTGCTAGTGGTTCGGACACTAGCGTGCAGTTCTTC.